The present T cell receptor beta chain was sequenced within a study of blood T cell repertoires in COVID-19. Profiled with immunoSEQ multiplex PCR; TCRdb holds only in-frame clones, not every one. The repertoire has approximately 200,000 clones, about 83% of them found once; the top ten carry 5.5% to 8%. V was cut by 3 bases and J by 7 bases, with 9 bases left in between. CDR3 size: 12 residues. CDR1 is MNHEY and CDR2 is SMNVEV in the germline V gene (reference sequence). The sequence came from a man aged 55 to 69 who had recovered from COVID-19. The chain carries TRBV27 and TRBJ2-5; D unclear. The sample was peripheral blood. The CDR3 here is CASSFLSGTQYF. The CDR3, as DNA: TGTGCCAGCAGTTTCCTTTCGGGGACCCAGTACTTC.